The 5 T cell receptor beta chains below come from one sample, sequenced in a study of cytomegalovirus exposure and HLA in healthy donors. 13 Jbeta primers and 60 Vbeta primers were used for the PCR. Sequencing used immunoSEQ multiplex PCR; TCRdb keeps in-frame clones, though not all of them. The table has about 180,000 clones, roughly 78% seen once; the top ten hold 1.9%. Material: PBMCs. These receptors all stem from a woman under 40 in good health and CMV-seronegative.

The rearrangement joins TRBV7-9 to TRBJ2-7; 10 bases align to TRBD1. The J segment lost 1 base and the V segment lost 4 bases, leaving 4 bases of the junction unmatched. This CDR3 comprises 15 residues. Germline assignment: CDR1 SEHNR and CDR2 FQNEAQ (reference sequence). In nucleotides, the CDR3 is TGTGCCAGCAGCTCCCGACAGGGGGCATCCTACGAGCAGTACTTC. It codes for CASSSRQGASYEQYF.

This clone was observed a few times. The chain combines TRBV30 with TRBJ1-4; possibly TRBD1 for D (6 bases). Trimming cost V 5 bases and J 8 bases, with 21 bases left between them. The germline V gene has CDR1 GTSNPN and CDR2 SVGIG (reference sequence). The CDR3 has 15 residues. The CDR3 region has the DNA TGTGCCTGGGGGCTTGGACAGCTACCATCGGAAAAACTGTTTTTT. Translated, it gives CAWGLGQLPSEKLFF.

This clone was observed once. The chain joins TRBV7-2 to TRBJ2-7, with D maybe TRBD2 (5 bases). Germline assignment: CDR1 SGHTA and CDR2 FQGNSA. V lost 2 bases, J lost 6 bases, and 11 bases lay in between. The CDR3 spans 13 residues. CDR3 sequence reads: CASSLYTEGEQYF. CDR3 DNA: TGTGCCAGCAGCTTATACACTGAGGGCGAGCAGTACTTC.

The chain uses TRBV6-4 and TRBJ1-1; D might be TRBD1 (6 bases). CDR3 length equals 16 residues. Germline V gene data show CDR1 as MRHNA and CDR2 as SNTAGT. V was trimmed by 6 bases and J by 1 base, leaving 18 bases between them. CDR3 coding DNA: TGTGCCAGCAGCCCCCAGGCAGGGGTTAGGAACACTGAAGCTTTCTTT. This gives the protein CASSPQAGVRNTEAFF.

The chain links TRBV6-6 to TRBJ1-2, with D unresolved. The CDR3 is 15 residues long. V lost 7 bases to trimming and J lost 4 bases, with 19 bases between them. Germline V gene sequence: CDR1 MNHNY, CDR2 SVGAGI (reference sequence). The CDR3 DNA follows: TGTGCCAGCAACCCCCTTCGAGCCCGCCTCTATGGCTACACCTTC. Protein product: CASNPLRARLYGYTF.